This T cell receptor (beta chain) emerged from a study of CD8 T cells in acute hepatitis C reinfection. About the research overall: CD8+ T cells recognizing the HCV NS3-1073 epitope were profiled acutely and after viral clearance. Study-wide points: Alphabeta pairing of public clonotypes could not be determined from bulk TCRbeta data. Acute resolver, follow-up resolver and acute chronic samples had similar high diversity. A V04-02/J02-02 clonotype was among under 15 public ones, independent of outcome.

Germline V gene lookup returns CDR1 SNHLY and CDR2 FYNNEI. Trimming cost V 7 bases and J 3 bases, with 19 bases left between them. CDR3 length equals 16 residues. The repertoire was sequenced with immunoSEQ multiplex PCR; TCRdb's copy has only in-frame clones and lacks some. This sample has approximately 39,000 clones, with just under 90% found just once. As for this clone: Its target is unknown.

As for time point: naive CD8 control sorted from an acute-time-point sample. Sequencing was performed on naive CD8+ T cells from PBMCs. The chain links TRBV2 to TRBJ1-5; D is unresolved. The TCR originated in a man younger than 40 with chronic hepatitis C. The DNA for the CDR3 is TGTGCCAGCACACCTACCCCGCTAAACGCCAATCAGCCCCAGCATTTT. Protein product: CASTPTPLNANQPQHF.